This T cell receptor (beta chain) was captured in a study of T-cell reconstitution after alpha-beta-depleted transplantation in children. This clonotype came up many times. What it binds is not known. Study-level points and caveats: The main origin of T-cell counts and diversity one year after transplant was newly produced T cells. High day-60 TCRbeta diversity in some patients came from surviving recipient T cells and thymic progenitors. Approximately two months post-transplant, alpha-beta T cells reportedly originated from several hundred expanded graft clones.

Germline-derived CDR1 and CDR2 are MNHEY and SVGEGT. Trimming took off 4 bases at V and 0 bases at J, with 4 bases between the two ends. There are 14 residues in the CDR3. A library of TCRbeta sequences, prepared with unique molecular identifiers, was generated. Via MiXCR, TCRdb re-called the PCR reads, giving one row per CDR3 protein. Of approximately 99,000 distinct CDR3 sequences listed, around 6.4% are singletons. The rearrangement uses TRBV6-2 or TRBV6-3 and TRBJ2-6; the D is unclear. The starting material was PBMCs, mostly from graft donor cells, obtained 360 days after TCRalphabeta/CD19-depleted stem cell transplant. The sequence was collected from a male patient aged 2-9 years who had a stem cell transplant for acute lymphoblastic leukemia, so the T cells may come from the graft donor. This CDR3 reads CASSSFSGANVLTF. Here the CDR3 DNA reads TGTGCCAGCAGTTCCTTCTCTGGGGCCAACGTCCTGACTTTC.